The 32 T cell receptor beta chains listed next were all sequenced from one sample in a study of blood T cell repertoires in COVID-19. The protocol was immunoSEQ multiplex PCR, while the TCRdb copy is restricted to in-frame clones and leaves out a portion. The sample holds around 37,000 clones, about 88% seen once. The sequencing input was peripheral blood. The receptors stem from a human donor in a cohort sampled during active COVID-19.

The chain combines TRBV5-4 with TRBJ2-7, with 8 positions matching TRBD2. The CDR3 consists of 16 residues. Germline loops: CDR1 SGHNT, CDR2 YYREEE (reference sequence). V was pared by 0 bases and J by 2 bases, with 7 bases of the junction left unmatched. The CDR3 loop reads CASSLAGGGPTYEQYF. The CDR3 DNA sequence: TGTGCCAGCAGCTTGGCCGGCGGGGGGCCCACCTACGAGCAGTACTTC.

The chain joins TRBV6-5 to TRBJ1-1, with D maybe TRBD1 (5 bases). The length of the CDR3 is 13 residues. Trimming removed 5 bases at V and 4 bases at J, with 11 bases between. Germline V lookup: CDR1 MNHEY, CDR2 SVGAGI. The CDR3 bases are TGTGCCAGCAGTAGGGGCCAGATCACTGAAGCTTTCTTT. This codes for CASSRGQITEAFF.

V is TRBV10-3 and J is TRBJ2-3, with 13 bases that match TRBD2. Germline CDR1 reads ENHRY; CDR2 reads SYGVKD. This CDR3 comprises 16 residues. With V trimmed by 6 bases and J by 7 bases, 10 bases remained unmatched. The CDR3 nucleotides read TGTGCCATCAGCACTAGCGGGGGGGGTCCCTCGCATACGCAGTATTTT. This gives the protein CAISTSGGGPSHTQYF.

The chain is built from TRBV18 and TRBJ2-5; 7 nucleotides agree with TRBD2. The CDR3 extends over 15 amino acids. The germline CDR1 and CDR2 sequences are KGHSH and LQKENI. Losses at the gene ends were 6 bases for V and 2 bases for J; bases not matched to a gene: 9. The CDR3 reads CASSAFGSGQETQYF. CDR3 DNA sequence: TGTGCCAGCTCCGCTTTTGGTAGCGGGCAAGAGACCCAGTACTTC.

This chain joins TRBV6-7 and TRBJ1-5; tentative D call: TRBD1 (5 bases). TRBV6-7 is treated as an ORF (open reading frame) with a function not yet certain. V dropped 6 bases and J dropped 9 bases, with 18 bases sitting between them. The CDR3 is 14 residues long. The CDR3 bases are TGTGCCAGCAGACACAGACAGCCGGTCTGGCCCCAGCATTTT. This codes for CASRHRQPVWPQHF.

This sequence joins TRBV4-1 and TRBJ1-2; 7 bases agree with TRBD1. The CDR3 is 15 residues long. V gave up 3 bases and J gave up 2 bases; unmatched junction bases: 6. CDR1 MGHRA and CDR2 YSYEKL come from the germline V gene. DNA for the CDR3: TGCGCCAGCAGCCAGGTCGGGACAGCAAACTATGGCTACACCTTC. Its translation is CASSQVGTANYGYTF.

The genes are TRBV29-1 and TRBJ1-1; the D gene is possibly TRBD1 (6 bases). The CDR3 spans 12 residues. CDR1 is SQVTM and CDR2 is ANQGSEA in the germline V gene. V was pared by 7 bases and J by 7 bases, with 16 bases between. CDR3 sequence (DNA): TGCAGCGGCGTACAGGGTGATATTGAAGCTTTCTTT. Translation gives CSGVQGDIEAFF.

The chain carries TRBV4-2 and TRBJ2-7, with 11 positions matching TRBD2. This CDR3 region has 16 residues. V lost 5 bases to trimming and J lost 3 bases; unmatched junction nucleotides: 9. Germline-derived CDR1 and CDR2 are LGHNA and YNFKEQ. The CDR3 loop reads CASSTHTSGGSYEQYF. CDR3 DNA: TGTGCCAGCAGCACTCATACTAGCGGGGGAAGCTACGAGCAGTACTTC.

The chain joins TRBV5-8 to TRBJ1-2; D not resolved. From germline, CDR1 is SGHTS and CDR2 YDEGEE. Trimming took off 4 bases at V and 3 bases at J, with 16 bases between the two ends. The CDR3 has 15 amino acids. CDR3 sequence (DNA): TGTGCCAGCAGCCTGACGGGGAGGCTAGACTATGGCTACACCTTC. The encoded protein is CASSLTGRLDYGYTF. Drawing the rest from reference TRBV5-8 and TRBJ1-2, the complete variable domain is EAGVTQSPTHLIKTRGQQATLRCSPISGHTSVYWYQQALGLGLQFLLWYDEGEERNRGNFPPRFSGRQFPNYSSELNVNALELEDSALYLCASSLTGRLDYGYTFGSGTRLTVV.

This sequence joins TRBV14 and TRBJ2-3, with 10 bases aligning to TRBD2. Germline V gives CDR1 SGHDN, CDR2 FVKESK. Unmatched junction bases numbered 8, after V lost 1 base and J lost 7 bases. The CDR3 sequence is 16 residues long. CDR3 loop: CASSQGSGGAIYTQYF. The CDR3, as DNA: TGTGCCAGCAGCCAAGGGAGCGGGGGGGCGATTTATACGCAGTATTTT.

The V and J genes are TRBV11-2 and TRBJ1-3, with a possible D match to TRBD1 (6 bases). V was cut by 0 bases and J by 2 bases, with 14 bases left in between. Germline V gives CDR1 SGHAT, CDR2 FQNNGV. The CDR3 is made up of 17 amino acids. CDR3 coding DNA: TGTGCCAGCAGCTTAGATCTCTCCACAGGGACTGGAAACACCATATATTTT. Protein: CASSLDLSTGTGNTIYF. The variable domain in full, with the rest retrieved from reference TRBV11-2 and TRBJ1-3, is EAGVAQSPRYKIIEKRQSVAFWCNPISGHATLYWYQQILGQGPKLLIQFQNNGVVDDSQLPKDRFSAERLKGVDSTLKIQPAKLEDSAVYLCASSLDLSTGTGNTIYFGEGSWLTVV.

This clone was observed a few times. This chain uses TRBV6-5 with TRBJ1-6; a weak D match, TRBD1 (5 bases). The CDR3 contains 14 residues. The V gene lost 6 bases and the J gene lost 6 bases, with 12 bases spanning the gap. Germline CDR1 reads MNHEY; CDR2 reads SVGAGI. CDR3: CASRGEGSNSPLHF. Written as DNA, the CDR3 is TGTGCCAGCAGGGGGGAGGGGTCTAATTCACCCCTCCACTTT.

This chain uses TRBV5-4 with TRBJ2-5; D is perhaps TRBD1 (6 bases). Germline CDR1 is SGHNT and CDR2 is YYREEE (reference sequence). CDR3 length: 18 residues. The V and J ends lost 0 bases and 2 bases respectively, with 20 bases between them. CDR3 bases: TGTGCCAGCAGCTTGGAATCCCAGGGGTCACCGATACAAGAGACCCAGTACTTC. Its protein product is CASSLESQGSPIQETQYF. Full variable domain (missing parts from reference TRBV5-4 and TRBJ2-5): ETGVTQSPTHLIKTRGQQVTLRCSSQSGHNTVSWYQQALGQGPQFIFQYYREEENGRGNFPPRFSGLQFPNYSSELNVNALELDDSALYLCASSLESQGSPIQETQYFGPGTRLLVL.

This clone was recorded only once. This sequence joins TRBV10-3 and TRBJ2-7, with D perhaps matching TRBD1 (5 bases). Trimming stripped 5 bases from V and 3 bases from J, with 11 bases between. CDR3 length: 13 amino acids. Germline CDR1 ENHRY, CDR2 SYGVKD. In DNA, the CDR3 is TGTGCCATCAGTCCAGCAGGGATCTACGAGCAGTACTTC. Translating it yields CAISPAGIYEQYF.

The rearrangement links TRBV11-1 to TRBJ1-4; unclear D gene. This CDR3 comprises 14 residues. The V gene's germline CDR1 is SGHAT and CDR2 FQDESV (reference sequence). V lost 3 bases and J 7 bases, leaving 12 bases between the germline ends. CDR3: CASSLSGMGEKLFF. For the CDR3, the DNA is TGTGCCAGCAGCTTGTCGGGGATGGGTGAAAAACTGTTTTTT.

J is TRBJ1-5 and V is TRBV4-1, with 9 bases that match TRBD1. Losses at the gene ends were 6 bases for V and 1 base for J; bases not matched to a gene: 10. The germline CDR1 and CDR2 sequences are MGHRA and YSYEKL. This CDR3 contains 17 residues. CDR3 in DNA: TGCGCCAGCAGAGTCGGACAGGGGCGGATCAGCAATCAGCCCCAGCATTTT. Translated, it gives CASRVGQGRISNQPQHF.

The chain carries TRBV4-2 and TRBJ1-3; D gene uncertain. V lost 0 bases to trimming and J lost 0 bases, with 9 bases between them. This CDR3 is 16 amino acids long. The germline V gene encodes CDR1 LGHNA and CDR2 YNFKEQ. The CDR3 region is CASSQESSGSGNTIYF. The CDR3 DNA sequence: TGTGCCAGCAGCCAAGAATCCTCAGGCTCTGGAAACACCATATATTTT.

CDR3 nucleotide sequence: TGTGCCAGCAGTGAAGCCAGGGGGCATGGGGCCAACGTCCTGACTTTC. Translated: CASSEARGHGANVLTF. The rearrangement joins TRBV2 to TRBJ2-6, with 8 bases identical to TRBD1. V lost 0 bases, J lost 3 bases, and 1 base stayed unmatched. Germline loops: CDR1 SNHLY, CDR2 FYNNEI. The CDR3 extends over 16 amino acids.

The chain has TRBV6-5 and TRBJ1-1, with 7 bases matching TRBD1. Trimming took 6 bases from V and 4 from J; bases not matched to a gene: 11. This CDR3 has 15 amino acids. Per the germline V gene, CDR1 is MNHEY and CDR2 is SVGAGI. The CDR3: CASSSGGPGSTEAFF. The CDR3 DNA reads as TGTGCCAGCAGCTCAGGGGGGCCGGGCAGCACTGAAGCTTTCTTT.

The rearrangement joins TRBV28 to TRBJ2-1; 7 bases align to TRBD2. CDR1 is MDHEN, CDR2 SYDVKM, per germline. The CDR3 runs 15 residues. Unmatched junction bases numbered 12, after V lost 3 bases and J lost 10 bases. The CDR3 sequence is CASSFTGLVSGEQFF. CDR3 in DNA: TGTGCCAGCAGTTTCACCGGACTAGTATCGGGGGAGCAGTTCTTC.

This clone was observed once. The chain carries TRBV2 and TRBJ2-1; TRBD2 agrees at 8 bases. The V and J ends lost 6 bases and 2 bases, in that order; junction bases with no gene match: 6. Per the germline V gene, CDR1 is SNHLY and CDR2 is FYNNEI. CDR3 size: 15 residues. CDR3 nucleotide sequence: TGTGCCAGCAGCCCAATAGCGGGGCCCTACAATGAGCAGTTCTTC. Translated: CASSPIAGPYNEQFF.

This clone occurred a few times. The chain is built from TRBV29-1 and TRBJ1-1; 9 nucleotides line up with TRBD1. Trimming at V came to 1 base and at J to 0 bases, leaving 9 bases not matched to a gene. Germline loops: CDR1 SQVTM, CDR2 ANQGSEA. The CDR3 extends over 17 amino acids. The CDR3 reads CSVEAYRTGALNTEAFF. CDR3 nucleotide sequence: TGCAGCGTTGAAGCCTACCGGACAGGGGCCCTGAACACTGAAGCTTTCTTT.

The genes are TRBV7-3 and TRBJ2-3; possibly TRBD2 for D (6 bases). Looked up from germline, CDR1 is SGHTA and CDR2 is FQGTGA. V was clipped by 5 bases and J by 6 bases, with 12 bases between them. There are 13 residues in the CDR3. CDR3 residues: CASSRLVGDTQYF. CDR3 DNA: TGTGCCAGCAGCAGACTAGTAGGCGATACGCAGTATTTT.

This chain connects TRBV2 to TRBJ2-7; unclear D gene. Germline lookup yields CDR1 SNHLY and CDR2 FYNNEI. V lost 5 bases to trimming and J lost 4 bases, with 9 bases between them. This CDR3 is built from 12 residues. Here the CDR3 reads CASSYTEYEQYF. CDR3 bases: TGTGCCAGCAGTTACACAGAGTACGAGCAGTACTTC.

J is TRBJ2-1 and V is TRBV6-5; 9 positions agree with TRBD2. Per germline, CDR1 MNHEY and CDR2 SVGAGI. V shed 0 bases, J shed 7 bases, and the junction held 7 bases outside the gene matches. The CDR3 sequence is 16 residues long. The DNA for the CDR3 is TGTGCCAGCAGTTACTCCAGCCTAGCGGGGTTTAATGAGCAGTTCTTC. Protein product: CASSYSSLAGFNEQFF.

This clone was observed a handful of times. J is TRBJ1-4 and V is TRBV6-2 or TRBV6-3, with a weak D call TRBD1 (5 bases). Looked up from germline, CDR1 is MNHEY and CDR2 is SVGEGT. Trimming stripped 6 bases from V and 8 bases from J, with 16 bases between. The CDR3 consists of 14 residues. CDR3 in DNA: TGTGCCAGCAGCCCCGCGGGGCGTGCCGAAAAACTGTTTTTT. Translating it yields CASSPAGRAEKLFF.

This clone occurred a few times. The chain couples TRBV4-2 to TRBJ1-4; D unclear. The germline V and J ends were trimmed by 4 bases and 2 bases, with 14 bases remaining between them. Germline V gene sequence: CDR1 LGHNA, CDR2 YNFKEQ. The CDR3 spans 16 residues. CDR3 coding DNA: TGTGCCAGCAGCCTAACCCCCCAGGCGACTAATGAAAAACTGTTTTTT. Translated, it gives CASSLTPQATNEKLFF.

The chain is built from TRBV6-5 and TRBJ2-3; 8 bases fit TRBD2. Germline CDR1 is MNHEY and CDR2 is SVGAGI. The V segment lost 0 bases and the J segment 3 bases; nucleotides outside the gene matches: 5. The CDR3 is 16 residues long. The CDR3 protein is CASSYSPGTRTDTQYF. CDR3 DNA: TGTGCCAGCAGTTACTCGCCCGGGACTAGAACAGATACGCAGTATTTT.

This chain links TRBV28 with TRBJ1-2; TRBD1 matches 8 bases. V lost 2 bases and J lost 8; bases outside the gene matches: 7. Germline values: CDR1 MDHEN, CDR2 SYDVKM. The CDR3 consists of 14 residues. CDR3 sequence (DNA): TGTGCCAGCAGTTTACAGGGGGCGGTTGAAGGCTACACCTTC. Its protein product is CASSLQGAVEGYTF.

This clone turned up a few times. The rearrangement uses TRBV27 and TRBJ2-3; D is perhaps TRBD2 (7 bases). The CDR3 covers 15 residues. V lost 4 bases and J 4 bases, leaving 15 bases between the germline ends. Germline loops: CDR1 MNHEY, CDR2 SMNVEV (reference sequence). The CDR3 sequence is CASSSRGGRADTQYF. CDR3 in DNA: TGTGCCAGCAGTTCAAGGGGGGGCCGCGCAGATACGCAGTATTTT.

This chain uses TRBV2 with TRBJ1-5; TRBD1 matches at 7 bases. From germline, CDR1 is SNHLY and CDR2 FYNNEI. The CDR3 totals 15 residues. Losses at the gene ends were 6 bases for V and 5 bases for J; bases not matched to a gene: 10. As DNA, the CDR3 is TGTGCCAGCAGAAAAACGGAGGGGGCGGATCAGCCCCAGCATTTT. Its protein product is CASRKTEGADQPQHF.

The chain joins TRBV5-1 to TRBJ1-1; tentative D call: TRBD1 (5 bases). Looked up from germline, CDR1 is SGHRS and CDR2 is YFSETQ. Between the trimmed V and J ends, which lost 0 bases and 0 bases, there was a span of 12 bases. This CDR3 has 16 amino acids. The CDR3 coding sequence is TGCGCCAGCAGCTTGGCCGGAGGGGAAATGAACACTGAAGCTTTCTTT. Protein sequence: CASSLAGGEMNTEAFF. Full variable domain (outside the CDR3, taken from reference TRBV5-1 and TRBJ1-1): KAGVTQTPRYLIKTRGQQVTLSCSPISGHRSVSWYQQTPGQGLQFLFEYFSETQRNKGNFPGRFSGRQFSNSRSEMNVSTLELGDSALYLCASSLAGGEMNTEAFFGQGTRLTVV.